These 10 T cell receptor beta chains were sequenced from one sample in a study of blood T cells in healthy people across ages. The authors ran a second PCR of roughly 6 to 11 cycles using a sample-barcoded 5' primer and a J-beta primer mix. TCRdb independently ran MiXCR on the 5' RACE reads; one entry per CDR3 protein. The top ten hold roughly 22% of the sample, which has hundreds of thousands of distinct CDR3 sequences, about a fifth seen once. Sample: blood. Receptor source: a man aged 70 or older in good health.

This clonotype was seen a few times. CDR3 protein: CSDLGGQVHTDTQYF. Written as DNA, the CDR3 is TGCAGCGACCTGGGGGGACAGGTACACACAGATACGCAGTATTTT. The chain is built from TRBV29-1 and TRBJ2-3; TRBD1 matches 8 bases. There are 15 residues in the CDR3. With 7 bases clipped from V and 2 bases from J, the junction kept 11 bases outside the gene matches. The germline V gene has CDR1 SQVTM and CDR2 ANQGSEA.

This chain's CDR3 is CASSSTSGGSQETQYF. The CDR3 region has the DNA TGTGCCAGCTCATCGACTAGCGGGGGGTCCCAAGAGACCCAGTACTTC. The chain joins TRBV18 to TRBJ2-5, with 13 bases matching TRBD2. V lost 5 bases to trimming and J lost 1 base; unmatched junction nucleotides: 4. The CDR3 loop spans 16 amino acids. Germline V lookup: CDR1 KGHSH, CDR2 LQKENI.

The sample holds one count of this clonotype. This chain links TRBV30 with TRBJ2-3; D remains ambiguous. CDR1 GTSNPN and CDR2 SVGIG come from the germline V gene (reference sequence). This CDR3 is built from 13 residues. V dropped 4 bases and J dropped 5 bases, with 13 bases sitting between them. CDR3 sequence (DNA): TGTGCCTGGATGCACCCCCGGCAAGATACGCAGTATTTT. It specifies CAWMHPRQDTQYF.

Of note for this clonotype: One end of the junction does not line up with germline, which may come from a read error. Here the CDR3 reads CASSYGTSFGEQFF. The CDR3 bases are TGTGCCAGCAGCTATGGGACTAGCTTCGGTGAGCAGTTCTTT. The genes are TRBV5-6 and TRBJ2-5; 9 nucleotides align to TRBD2. Germline CDR1 and CDR2: SGHDT and YYEEEE. CDR3 length: 14 amino acids. Combining the CDR3 with reference TRBV5-6 and TRBJ2-5 gives the whole variable domain DAGVTQSPTHLIKTRGQQVTLRCSPKSGHDTVSWYQQALGQGPQFIFQYYEEEERQRGNFPDRFSGHQFPNYSSELNVNALLLGDSALYLCASSYGTSFGEQFFGPGTRLLVL.

This clonotype has just a few counts. V gene TRBV18 combines with J gene TRBJ2-7; the D gene is possibly TRBD1 (6 bases). The CDR3 runs 14 residues. The germline V and J ends were trimmed by 3 bases and 3 bases, with 12 bases remaining between them. The germline CDR1 and CDR2 sequences are KGHSH and LQKENI. The CDR3 bases are TGTGCCAGCTCACCCAGCGGACAGCTCTACGAGCAGTACTTC. Protein sequence: CASSPSGQLYEQYF.

The table lists this clonotype with a few counts. This chain uses TRBV12-3 or TRBV12-4 with TRBJ2-4, with D tentatively TRBD1 (6 bases). The CDR3 runs to 17 residues. With 2 bases removed from V and 0 bases from J, the gap between germline ends came to 14 bases. The CDR3 reads CASSLQGWGLAKNIQYF. CDR3 bases: TGTGCCAGCAGTTTACAGGGGTGGGGGCTAGCCAAAAACATTCAGTACTTC.

Concerning this clonotype: A read error may produce the germline difference seen at one junction end. The chain is built from TRBV6-2 or TRBV6-3 and TRBJ2-3; TRBD2 aligns across 13 bases. This CDR3 region has 14 residues. Germline-derived CDR1 and CDR2 are MNHEY and SVGEGT. The CDR3 spells CATGTSGVNHGGFF. DNA of the CDR3: TGTGCCACTGGGACTAGCGGGGTTAACCACGGAGGATTTTTT.

In this sample, this clonotype turned up a few times. The chain's CDR3 is CASSLERGGQPQHF. CDR3 DNA sequence: TGCGCCAGCAGCTTGGAGAGGGGCGGTCAGCCCCAGCATTTT. The chain carries TRBV5-1 and TRBJ1-5, with D possibly matching TRBD1 (5 bases). The CDR3 runs 14 residues. Trimming removed 0 bases from V and 6 bases from J, with 10 bases in between. Germline-derived CDR1 and CDR2 are SGHRS and YFSETQ. Full variable domain (remainder filled in from reference TRBV5-1 and TRBJ1-5): KAGVTQTPRYLIKTRGQQVTLSCSPISGHRSVSWYQQTPGQGLQFLFEYFSETQRNKGNFPGRFSGRQFSNSRSEMNVSTLELGDSALYLCASSLERGGQPQHFGDGTRLSIL.

The gene calls are TRBV11-1 and TRBJ1-1; unclear D gene. In germline, CDR1 is SGHAT, CDR2 FQDESV (reference sequence). V lost 4 bases and J 5 bases, leaving 14 bases between the germline ends. The CDR3 extends over 14 amino acids. The CDR3: CASSSKPLSTEAFF. The DNA for the CDR3 is TGTGCCAGCAGCTCAAAACCCTTGTCTACTGAAGCTTTCTTT.

A single count supports this clonotype. In DNA form, the CDR3 reads TGCGCCAGCACCGGAGTGAGCGGGAGGCCCCTAAGCACAGATACGCAGTATTTT. It specifies CASTGVSGRPLSTDTQYF. The V call is TRBV10-2, the J call TRBJ2-3; 9 positions agree with TRBD2. The CDR3 consists of 18 residues. With V trimmed by 7 bases and J by 0 bases, 14 bases remained unmatched. CDR1 and CDR2 (germline): WSHSY, SAAADI.